The 27 T cell receptor beta chains presented below share a single source sample, sequenced in a study of human T cells and chemical hapten exposure. Time point of the sample: patch test 2, 6 weeks after DPC sensitization. This sample's treatment: therapeutic diphenylcyclopropenone sensitization with weekly scalp DPC. Unfractionated whole blood served as the source for total RNA extraction. Each CDR3 protein gets one entry after TCRdb re-called the RACE reads with MiXCR. The profile shows 35,000 to 55,000 distinct CDR3 sequences, around a tenth of them singletons. Sequenced here: whole blood, sampled in connection with sensitization to the hapten diphenylcyclopropenone (DPC). Source of these receptors: a woman in her twenties or thirties with alopecia areata. Some clones in this sample may be carry-over from other donors' samples.

The genes are TRBV7-9 and TRBJ2-3, with D perhaps given as TRBD1 or TRBD2 (5 bases each). V shed 5 bases and J shed 2 bases, with 11 bases lying between them. The CDR3 runs 14 residues. The germline gives CDR1 SEHNR, CDR2 FQNEAQ (reference sequence). CDR3 sequence reads: CASSPEGTTDTQYF. As DNA, the CDR3 is TGTGCCAGCAGCCCCGAAGGGACCACAGATACGCAGTATTTT.

This clonotype was detected a few times. The chain links TRBV7-2 to TRBJ1-5, with D uncertain. V was cut by 4 bases and J by 3 bases, with 16 bases left in between. The length of the CDR3 is 16 residues. The germline V gene encodes CDR1 SGHTA and CDR2 FQGNSA. The CDR3 bases are TGTGCCAGCAGCTCCGAAGGAGGGTTGGACAATCAGCCCCAGCATTTT. Its translation is CASSSEGGLDNQPQHF.

The chain links TRBV7-2 to TRBJ2-2; the match to TRBD2 covers 10 bases. Germline V gene lookup returns CDR1 SGHTA and CDR2 FQGNSA. The J segment lost 4 bases and the V segment lost 1 base, leaving 3 bases of the junction unmatched. The CDR3 totals 16 residues. CDR3 loop: CASSLVPSGGTGELFF. CDR3 DNA sequence: TGTGCCAGCAGCTTAGTCCCTAGCGGGGGCACCGGGGAGCTGTTTTTT.

The rearrangement uses TRBV2 and TRBJ2-7; 9 bases align to TRBD1. This CDR3 has 14 amino acids. Trimming took 2 bases from V and 6 from J; bases not matched to a gene: 5. The germline V gene has CDR1 SNHLY and CDR2 FYNNEI. DNA for the CDR3: TGTGCCAGCAGTGAACTACAGGGGGCACTCGAGCAGTACTTC. Translation: CASSELQGALEQYF.

This clonotype was detected many times. The chain recombines TRBV5-1 with TRBJ1-2, with D possibly TRBD1 on 5 matching bases. The CDR3 length is 13 residues. V lost 1 base and J lost 2, with 6 bases in between. Germline CDR1 SGHRS, CDR2 YFSETQ. CDR3 in amino acids: CASSLQGNYGYTF. The CDR3 bases are TGCGCCAGCAGCTTGCAGGGCAACTATGGCTACACCTTC.

V and J are TRBV7-2 and TRBJ1-4; 8 bases fit TRBD1. Per germline, CDR1 SGHTA and CDR2 FQGNSA. V lost 4 bases to trimming and J lost 7 bases; unmatched junction nucleotides: 11. The CDR3 length is 16 residues. The CDR3 DNA reads as TGTGCCAGCAGCTCGCGCGCCAGGGGGCAGGGTGAAAAACTGTTTTTT. It translates to CASSSRARGQGEKLFF.

This clonotype was found a few times. The chain combines TRBV6-1 with TRBJ1-5, with 7 bases that match TRBD1. J was trimmed by 0 bases and V by 3 bases; bases with no gene match: 5. This CDR3 has 16 residues. Germline values: CDR1 MNHNS, CDR2 SASEGT. CDR3 in DNA: TGTGCCAGCAGTGACGAGGGGGCATATAGCAATCAGCCCCAGCATTTT. Its translation is CASSDEGAYSNQPQHF.

In this sample, this clonotype turned up a few times. This chain connects TRBV2 to TRBJ2-7; either TRBD1 or TRBD2 may fit D (6 bases each). The CDR3 is 11 amino acids. The V gene lost 7 bases and the J gene lost 9 bases, with 13 bases spanning the gap. Germline-derived CDR1 and CDR2 are SNHLY and FYNNEI. The CDR3 loop reads CASKGGFGQYF. The CDR3 bases are TGTGCCAGCAAAGGGGGGTTTGGGCAGTACTTC. The full variable domain, completed using reference TRBV2 and TRBJ2-7, is EPEVTQTPSHQVTQMGQEVILRCVPISNHLYFYWYRQILGQKVEFLVSFYNNEISEKSEIFDDQFSVERPDGSNFTLKIRSTKLEDSAMYFCASKGGFGQYFGPGTRLTVT.

The chain combines TRBV20-1 with TRBJ1-2; D gene ambiguous. The CDR3 has 12 residues. Trimming left V 5 bases short and J 8 bases short, with 15 bases between. From germline, CDR1 is DFQATT and CDR2 SNEGSKA (reference sequence). This chain's CDR3 is CSAAPEPLGYTF. CDR3 coding DNA: TGCAGTGCTGCCCCGGAGCCCCTGGGCTACACCTTC.

This clonotype occurred many times. The chain employs TRBV7-2 and TRBJ1-6; perhaps TRBD1 as D (6 bases). This CDR3 is built from 14 residues. V lost 3 bases and J 14 bases, leaving 17 bases between the germline ends. Germline loops: CDR1 SGHTA, CDR2 FQGNSA. DNA of the CDR3: TGTGCCAGCAGCTTTAGTCAGGGGAAGGAGACCCTCCACTTT. Translated: CASSFSQGKETLHF.

J is TRBJ2-6 and V is TRBV14; perhaps TRBD1 as D (6 bases). The CDR3 contains 18 residues. Trimming cost V 0 bases and J 9 bases, with 21 bases left between them. Germline values: CDR1 SGHDN, CDR2 FVKESK. The CDR3: CASSQEGPGTLFGNVLTF. The CDR3 DNA reads TGTGCCAGCAGCCAAGAAGGCCCGGGGACACTTTTTGGCAACGTCCTGACTTTC.

The gene calls are TRBV7-2 and TRBJ2-3, with 8 bases that match TRBD2. CDR3 length: 13 residues. Germline V gene lookup returns CDR1 SGHTA and CDR2 FQGNSA. V dropped 10 bases and J dropped 1; count of bases not matched to a gene: 4. CDR3 residues: CATQRGRTDTQYF. CDR3 DNA: TGTGCCACCCAGCGGGGGCGCACAGATACGCAGTATTTT.

This clonotype was recorded many times. This CDR3 is CASSPQGGTNEKLFF. In DNA form, the CDR3 reads TGTGCCAGCAGCCCTCAGGGGGGCACTAATGAAAAACTGTTTTTT. The J gene is TRBJ1-4, the V gene TRBV7-8; TRBD1 matches 7 bases. Germline V lookup: CDR1 SGHVS, CDR2 FQNEAQ. This CDR3 is built from 15 residues. V shed 5 bases, J shed 2 bases, and the junction held 5 bases outside the gene matches.

This clonotype was detected only a few times. The chain links TRBV20-1 to TRBJ2-3, with D perhaps TRBD2 (6 bases). Germline CDR1 is DFQATT and CDR2 is SNEGSKA (reference sequence). The CDR3 length is 14 residues. Trimming left V 4 bases short and J 0 bases short, with 11 bases between. CDR3 residues: CSATGTGSTDTQYF. The CDR3 nucleotides are TGCAGTGCTACCGGGACTGGGAGCACAGATACGCAGTATTTT.

This clonotype was picked up many times. The CDR3 reads CASSTQDRGNQPQHF. The CDR3 DNA sequence: TGTGCCAGCAGTACGCAGGACAGGGGCAATCAGCCCCAGCATTTT. The chain has TRBV28 and TRBJ1-5, with 8 positions matching TRBD1. Germline lookup yields CDR1 MDHEN and CDR2 SYDVKM. This CDR3 spans 15 amino acids. With 5 bases clipped from V and 2 bases from J, the junction kept 5 bases outside the gene matches.

CDR3 nucleotides: TGTGCCAGCAGCTTACTGGCGGAATCTAGCACAGATACGCAGTATTTT. Protein sequence: CASSLLAESSTDTQYF. V usage is TRBV7-2 and J usage is TRBJ2-3; D remains ambiguous. The CDR3 covers 16 residues. Per germline, CDR1 SGHTA and CDR2 FQGNSA. Between the trimmed V and J ends, which lost 2 bases and 0 bases, there was a span of 12 bases.

This clonotype showed up many times. For the CDR3, the DNA is TGTGCCAGCAGCGGGGACTCCTACGAGCAGTACTTC. Amino acid sequence: CASSGDSYEQYF. The chain employs TRBV7-9 and TRBJ2-7; D not resolved. This CDR3 has 12 residues. V was pared by 5 bases and J by 0 bases, with 5 bases between. Germline CDR1 is SEHNR and CDR2 is FQNEAQ (reference sequence).

This clonotype was counted ten times or more. The chain employs TRBV4-3 and TRBJ2-7; D is possibly TRBD1 (6 bases). CDR1 is LGHNA and CDR2 is YSLEER in the germline V gene. Trimming removed 0 bases from V and 0 bases from J, with 12 bases in between. The CDR3 has 16 residues. CDR3 coding DNA: TGCGCCAGCAGCCAAGATCCCCGGGACAACTCCTACGAGCAGTACTTC. Translating gives CASSQDPRDNSYEQYF.

This clonotype was detected many times. CDR3 nucleotides: TGTGCCAGCAGCTTAGCGCAGGGAAGTCCCTACGAGCAGTACTTC. It specifies CASSLAQGSPYEQYF. This rearrangement joins TRBV7-6 to TRBJ2-7; a weak D match, TRBD1 (5 bases). Trimming took off 0 bases at V and 2 bases at J, with 11 bases between the two ends. This CDR3 has 15 residues. Germline V gene data show CDR1 as SGHVS and CDR2 as FNYEAQ.

The chain employs TRBV6-6 and TRBJ2-3, with 9 bases fitting TRBD1. The germline V gene encodes CDR1 MNHNY and CDR2 SVGAGI (reference sequence). CDR3 size: 14 residues. The junction had 3 bases not matched to a gene; V was cut back by 6 bases and J by 2 bases. As DNA, the CDR3 is TGTGCCAGCAGCGGGACAGGGCTCACAGATACGCAGTATTTT. Translated, it gives CASSGTGLTDTQYF.

This clonotype came up many times. The CDR3: CASSYRPGGSGELFF. The CDR3 coding sequence is TGTGCCAGCAGTTATCGCCCCGGGGGATCCGGGGAGCTGTTTTTT. This chain links TRBV6-2 or TRBV6-3 with TRBJ2-2, with D possibly matching TRBD2 (6 bases). The CDR3 is made up of 15 amino acids. The V gene lost 3 bases and the J gene lost 6 bases, with 14 bases spanning the gap. Germline V CDR1 and CDR2: MNHEY, SVGEGT.

This clonotype was picked up many times. V usage is TRBV2 and J usage is TRBJ1-4, with 8 nucleotides matching TRBD1. Trimming removed 4 bases from V and 14 bases from J; junction bases left unmatched: 9. The CDR3 covers 13 residues. The germline V gene encodes CDR1 SNHLY and CDR2 FYNNEI. The CDR3 sequence is CASSGIGQGALFF. The CDR3 bases are TGTGCCAGCAGTGGCATAGGGCAGGGGGCTCTGTTTTTT.

The rearrangement links TRBV29-1 to TRBJ2-2, with 7 bases that match TRBD2. Germline V gene sequence: CDR1 SQVTM, CDR2 ANQGSEA. The CDR3 sequence is 14 residues long. V shed 7 bases, J shed 0 bases, and the junction held 5 bases outside the gene matches. The CDR3: CSAERGSNTGELFF. CDR3 nucleotides: TGCAGCGCCGAGCGGGGCTCGAACACCGGGGAGCTGTTTTTT.

This clonotype was counted between two and nine times. The CDR3 sequence is CASSETTSTDTQYF. The CDR3 DNA reads as TGTGCCAGCAGCGAGACAACTAGCACAGATACGCAGTATTTT. The rearrangement links TRBV9 to TRBJ2-3; D gene ambiguous. The V end was cut by 3 bases, the J end by 0 bases, with 8 bases between. Germline CDR1 reads SGDLS; CDR2 reads YYNGEE. The CDR3 length is 14 residues.

This clonotype was seen a handful of times. This chain joins TRBV27 and TRBJ1-1, with TRBD1 as a possible D gene (6 bases). Trimming shortened V by 1 base and J by 1 base, and 7 bases separated the two germline ends. The CDR3 sequence is 14 residues long. In germline, CDR1 is MNHEY, CDR2 SMNVEV (reference sequence). The chain's CDR3 is CASSLYRANTEAFF. CDR3 nucleotide sequence: TGTGCCAGCAGTTTATACAGGGCGAACACTGAAGCTTTCTTT.

This clonotype was counted between two and nine times. The gene calls are TRBV7-2 and TRBJ1-5, with D perhaps matching TRBD1 (5 bases). With 1 base removed from V and 9 bases from J, the gap between germline ends came to 10 bases. The germline CDR1 and CDR2 sequences are SGHTA and FQGNSA. This CDR3 is built from 13 residues. In DNA, the CDR3 is TGTGCCAGCAGCTTAGAACTGGGACTGCCCCAGCATTTT. Translated: CASSLELGLPQHF.

V usage is TRBV11-3 and J usage is TRBJ1-1, with a weak D call TRBD1 (6 bases). The CDR3 has 15 amino acids. CDR1 and CDR2 from the germline V gene are SGHNT and YENEEA. Trimming pared 1 base from V and 1 base from J, leaving 10 bases between. CDR3 DNA sequence: TGTGCCAGCAGCTTAGGAGGGGGAAGGAACACTGAAGCTTTCTTT. The encoded protein is CASSLGGGRNTEAFF.